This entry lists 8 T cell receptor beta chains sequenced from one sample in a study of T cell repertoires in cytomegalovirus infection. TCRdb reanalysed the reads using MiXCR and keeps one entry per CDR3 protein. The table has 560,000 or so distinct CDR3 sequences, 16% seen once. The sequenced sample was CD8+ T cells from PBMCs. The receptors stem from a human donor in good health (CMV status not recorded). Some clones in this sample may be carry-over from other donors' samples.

In nucleotides, the CDR3 is TGTGCCAGCAGCTCCCTCCGGGACAGGGGTTCTGAAGCTTTCTTT. Translated, it gives CASSSLRDRGSEAFF. The chain combines TRBV5-6 with TRBJ1-1; TRBD1 matches 10 bases. V lost 3 bases, J lost 6 bases, and 8 bases stayed unmatched. Germline values: CDR1 SGHDT, CDR2 YYEEEE. This CDR3 contains 15 residues.

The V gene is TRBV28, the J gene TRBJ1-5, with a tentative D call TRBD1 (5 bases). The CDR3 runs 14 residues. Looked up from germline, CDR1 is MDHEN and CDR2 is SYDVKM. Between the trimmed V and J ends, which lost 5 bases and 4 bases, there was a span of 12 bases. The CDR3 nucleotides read TGTGCCAGCAGTCCGGACATGGTGAATCAGCCCCAGCATTTT. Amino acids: CASSPDMVNQPQHF.

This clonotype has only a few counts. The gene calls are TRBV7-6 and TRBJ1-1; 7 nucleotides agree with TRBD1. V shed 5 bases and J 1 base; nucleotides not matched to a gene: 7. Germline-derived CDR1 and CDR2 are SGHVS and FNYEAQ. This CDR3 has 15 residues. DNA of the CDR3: TGTGCCAGCAGCACCCCAGGGGGGAGGAACACTGAAGCTTTCTTT. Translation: CASSTPGGRNTEAFF.

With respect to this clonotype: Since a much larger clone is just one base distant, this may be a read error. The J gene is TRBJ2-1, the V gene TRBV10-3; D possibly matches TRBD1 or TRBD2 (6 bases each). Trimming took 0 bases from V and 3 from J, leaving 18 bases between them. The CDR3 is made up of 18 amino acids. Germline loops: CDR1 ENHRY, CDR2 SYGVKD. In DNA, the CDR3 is TGTGCCATCAGTGAGTCGAAACTAGAGGGGGGACACTACAATGAGCAGTTCTTC. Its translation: CAISESKLEGGHYNEQFF.

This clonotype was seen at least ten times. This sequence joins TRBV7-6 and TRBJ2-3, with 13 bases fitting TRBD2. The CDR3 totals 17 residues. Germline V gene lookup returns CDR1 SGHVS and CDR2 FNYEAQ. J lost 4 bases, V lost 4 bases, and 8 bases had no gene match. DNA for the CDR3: TGTGCCAGCAGCTCCACCGGGACTAGCGGGGTCCCAGATACGCAGTATTTT. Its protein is CASSSTGTSGVPDTQYF. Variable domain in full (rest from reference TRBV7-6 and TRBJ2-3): GAGVSQSPRYKVTKRGQDVALRCDPISGHVSLYWYRQALGQGPEFLTYFNYEAQQDKSGLPNDRFSAERPEGSISTLTIQRTEQRDSAMYRCASSSTGTSGVPDTQYFGPGTRLTVL.

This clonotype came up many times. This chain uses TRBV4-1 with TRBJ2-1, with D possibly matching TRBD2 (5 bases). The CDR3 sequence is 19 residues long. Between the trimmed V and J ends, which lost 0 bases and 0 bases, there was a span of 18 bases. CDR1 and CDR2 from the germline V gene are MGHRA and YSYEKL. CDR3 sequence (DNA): TGCGCCAGCAGCCAAGATACCTCCCGGAGGCCCCGCTCCTACAATGAGCAGTTCTTC. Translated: CASSQDTSRRPRSYNEQFF.

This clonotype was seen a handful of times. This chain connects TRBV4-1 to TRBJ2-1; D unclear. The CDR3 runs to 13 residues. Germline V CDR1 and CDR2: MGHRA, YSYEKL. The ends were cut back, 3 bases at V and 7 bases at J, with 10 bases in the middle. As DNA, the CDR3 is TGCGCCAGCAGCCAGAGCCTTAGTAATGAGCAGTTCTTC. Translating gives CASSQSLSNEQFF.

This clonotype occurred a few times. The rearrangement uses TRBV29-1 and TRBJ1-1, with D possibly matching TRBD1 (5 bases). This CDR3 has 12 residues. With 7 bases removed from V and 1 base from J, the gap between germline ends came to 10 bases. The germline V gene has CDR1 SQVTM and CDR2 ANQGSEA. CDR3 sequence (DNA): TGCAGCGCCGACGGGGGGAACACTGAAGCTTTCTTT. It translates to CSADGGNTEAFF.